The 9 T cell receptor beta chains below were found in one sample sequenced in a study of cytomegalovirus exposure and HLA in healthy donors. The PCR had 60 Vbeta and 13 Jbeta primers. Repertoires were generated with immunoSEQ multiplex PCR, while TCRdb's copy carries only in-frame clones and drops some. The table lists about 81,000 clones, 77% of them singletons. Sequenced: PBMCs. The receptors come from a man between 50 and 59 years old in good health and CMV-seropositive.

V is TRBV7-2 and J is TRBJ1-2; 11 positions agree with TRBD1. Germline V lookup: CDR1 SGHTA, CDR2 FQGNSA. CDR3 length: 15 residues. The V segment lost 1 base and the J segment 5 bases; nucleotides outside the gene matches: 3. CDR3 protein: CASSLVDRGLYGYTF. The CDR3 DNA reads as TGTGCCAGCAGCTTAGTGGACAGGGGGCTTTATGGCTACACCTTC.

This clone was picked up one time. V usage is TRBV12-5 and J usage is TRBJ2-1; tentatively, D is TRBD2 (6 bases). The CDR3 has 15 residues. Trimming left V 7 bases short and J 7 bases short, with 20 bases between. Germline CDR1 LGHNT, CDR2 FRNRAP. The CDR3 sequence is CASDTGGPSVNEQFF. The CDR3 coding sequence is TGTGCTAGTGACACCGGAGGGCCAAGCGTTAATGAGCAGTTCTTC.

As regards this clone: Other nucleotide sequences in the sample specify the same CDR3. The rearrangement uses TRBV19 and TRBJ1-5, with a weak D call TRBD1 (6 bases). The CDR3 runs 15 residues. The V end lost 7 bases, the J end lost 4 bases, and 17 bases lay between the germline ends. The germline V gene has CDR1 LNHDA and CDR2 SQIVND (reference sequence). The CDR3 reads CASMGLDSTNQPQHF. The CDR3 DNA reads as TGTGCCAGTATGGGGCTGGACAGTACGAATCAGCCCCAGCATTTT.

V usage is TRBV7-3 and J usage is TRBJ2-1, with 7 bases fitting TRBD1. The V gene's germline CDR1 is SGHTA and CDR2 FQGTGA. The CDR3 is 14 residues long. V lost 2 bases to trimming and J lost 10 bases; unmatched junction nucleotides: 8. CDR3 nucleotides: TGTGCCAGCAGCTTACAGACAGGGTCGGGCGAGCAGTTCTTC. It is translated as CASSLQTGSGEQFF.

The chain uses TRBV6-5 and TRBJ1-2; D gene ambiguous. The germline CDR1 and CDR2 sequences are MNHEY and SVGAGI. This CDR3 region has 14 residues. Trimming shortened V by 1 base and J by 3 bases, and 9 bases separated the two germline ends. This CDR3 reads CASSYLNRDYGYTF. In DNA form, the CDR3 reads TGTGCCAGCAGTTACTTGAACCGGGACTATGGCTACACCTTC.

The chain links TRBV30 to TRBJ2-7; tentative D call: TRBD2 (6 bases). Germline V gene sequence: CDR1 GTSNPN, CDR2 SVGIG (reference sequence). The CDR3 spans 11 residues. With 5 bases removed from V and 2 bases from J, the gap between germline ends came to 7 bases. The CDR3 DNA follows: TGTGCCTGGGGACTAACCTACGAGCAGTACTTC. This encodes CAWGLTYEQYF. Supplemented by reference TRBV30 and TRBJ2-7, the full variable domain reads SQTIHQWPATLVQPVGSPLSLECTVEGTSNPNLYWYRQAAGRGLQLLFYSVGIGQISSEVPQNLSASRPQDRQFILSSKKLLLSDSGFYLCAWGLTYEQYFGPGTRLTVT.

The chain combines TRBV6-6 with TRBJ2-5; maybe TRBD1 (6 bases). Gene TRBJ2-7 matches the end of the DNA better, so the J call may be wrong. The CDR3 runs 16 residues. Germline V gene data show CDR1 as MNHNY and CDR2 as SVGAGI (reference sequence). The CDR3: CASRAATGTSRNEQYF. In DNA form, the CDR3 reads TGTGCCAGCAGGGCTGCTACAGGGACATCGAGGAACGAGCAGTACTTC.

V is TRBV2 and J is TRBJ1-3; tentative D call: TRBD1 (5 bases). The germline V gene has CDR1 SNHLY and CDR2 FYNNEI. Between the trimmed V and J ends, which lost 5 bases and 0 bases, there was a span of 8 bases. The CDR3 runs 14 residues. CDR3 sequence: CASSRQFSGNTIYF. The CDR3 coding sequence is TGTGCCAGCAGTCGACAGTTCTCTGGAAACACCATATATTTT.

This chain connects TRBV11-2 to TRBJ2-5; tentative D call: TRBD2 (6 bases). The tail of the sequence fits TRBJ2-7 better, so the J call may be wrong. The CDR3 totals 14 residues. Germline assignment: CDR1 SGHAT and CDR2 FQNNGV. The CDR3, as DNA: TGTGCCAGCAGCCTGGGGGGAACCCCCTACGAGCAGTACTTC. Encoded protein: CASSLGGTPYEQYF.